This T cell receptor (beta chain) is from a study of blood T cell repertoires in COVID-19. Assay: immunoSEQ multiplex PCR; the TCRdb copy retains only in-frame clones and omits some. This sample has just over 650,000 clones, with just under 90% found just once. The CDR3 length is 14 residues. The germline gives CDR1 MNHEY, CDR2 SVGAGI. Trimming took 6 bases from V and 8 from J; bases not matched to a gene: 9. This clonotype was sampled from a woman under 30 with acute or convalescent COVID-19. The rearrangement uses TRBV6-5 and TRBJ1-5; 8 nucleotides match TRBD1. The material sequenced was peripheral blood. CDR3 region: CASSPQGALEPQHF. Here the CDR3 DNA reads TGTGCCAGCAGCCCCCAGGGGGCTTTGGAGCCCCAGCATTTT.